The 8 T cell receptor beta chains given below trace back to one sample, sequenced in a study of human T cells and chemical hapten exposure. Described time point: patch test 2, 6 weeks after DPC sensitization. Documented treatment: therapeutic diphenylcyclopropenone sensitization with weekly scalp DPC. TCRdb reanalysed the RACE reads using MiXCR and keeps one entry per CDR3 protein. The repertoire consists of tens of thousands of distinct CDR3 sequences, with about 9.4% occurring once and the leading ten covering less than 5%. The sample here was whole blood, taken in connection with sensitization to the hapten diphenylcyclopropenone (DPC). The receptors stem from a woman aged 45-59 years with alopecia areata. Some clones in this sample may be carry-over from other donors' samples.

This clonotype was recorded a few times. This chain connects TRBV20-1 to TRBJ1-2, with TRBD1 identical over 7 bases. The V gene end was trimmed by 1 base and the J gene end by 7 bases; junction bases not matched to a gene: 12. The CDR3 has 15 residues. CDR1 and CDR2 from the germline V gene are DFQATT and SNEGSKA (reference sequence). The CDR3 is CSARVRTARGFGYTF. DNA of the CDR3: TGCAGTGCTAGAGTTCGGACCGCCAGGGGGTTTGGCTACACCTTC.

The V and J genes are TRBV28 and TRBJ2-7; no clear D. Germline V gives CDR1 MDHEN, CDR2 SYDVKM. V was trimmed by 4 bases and J by 2 bases, leaving 12 bases between them. This CDR3 spans 14 amino acids. The CDR3 DNA reads TGTGCCAGCAGTTCGTCGGACGTCACCTACGAGCAGTACTTC. It is translated as CASSSSDVTYEQYF.

The rearrangement uses TRBV4-3 and TRBJ1-2, with no clear D. The V gene's germline CDR1 is LGHNA and CDR2 YSLEER. The CDR3 is 16 residues long. V was pared by 0 bases and J by 0 bases, with 11 bases between. CDR3 amino acids: CASSQDPAPANYGYTF. CDR3 in DNA: TGCGCCAGCAGCCAAGATCCCGCTCCAGCTAACTATGGCTACACCTTC.

The chain links TRBV7-9 to TRBJ1-1; D is unclear. CDR1 is SEHNR, CDR2 FQNEAQ, per germline (reference sequence). This CDR3 spans 14 amino acids. Deletions cut 1 base from V and 1 base from J, with 7 bases between. CDR3 nucleotide sequence: TGTGCCAGCAGCTTAGTCGCGGGGAACACTGAAGCTTTCTTT. Translated, it gives CASSLVAGNTEAFF.

This clonotype was recorded many times. V gene TRBV18 combines with J gene TRBJ1-1, with 9 positions matching TRBD1. The CDR3 loop spans 16 amino acids. Losses at the gene ends were 4 bases for V and 0 bases for J; bases not matched to a gene: 6. The germline V gene encodes CDR1 KGHSH and CDR2 LQKENI. Here the CDR3 reads CASSLRQGGMNTEAFF. The CDR3 DNA reads as TGTGCCAGCTCACTACGACAGGGGGGGATGAACACTGAAGCTTTCTTT.

The chain combines TRBV18 with TRBJ1-1; TRBD1 is a possible D gene (5 bases). Germline-derived CDR1 and CDR2 are KGHSH and LQKENI. The V end lost 2 bases, the J end lost 5 bases, and 18 bases lay between the germline ends. The CDR3 consists of 16 residues. The CDR3 here is CASSPFGGTVGTEAFF. DNA of the CDR3: TGTGCCAGCTCACCATTCGGCGGGACGGTTGGGACTGAAGCTTTCTTT.

The chain uses TRBV30 and TRBJ1-1; 8 bases align to TRBD1. Per germline, CDR1 GTSNPN and CDR2 SVGIG (reference sequence). V trimming: 0 bases; J trimming: 7 bases; junction bases outside the gene matches: 4. The CDR3 is made up of 13 amino acids. In DNA form, the CDR3 reads TGTGCCTGGAGTGTAGCCAGGGGGCATGAAGCTTTCTTT. This translates into CAWSVARGHEAFF.

On this clonotype: A much more abundant neighbour one base away suggests this may be a read error. The chain has TRBV7-8 and TRBJ2-7; a possible D gene is TRBD1 (5 bases). Per germline, CDR1 SGHVS and CDR2 FQNEAQ. V lost 3 bases, J lost 3 bases, and 18 bases lay in between. The CDR3 consists of 16 residues. The CDR3 region has the DNA TGTGCCAGCAGCTTGAGGTCAGGGCACCCTGTCTACGAGCAGTACTTC. Its translation: CASSLRSGHPVYEQYF.